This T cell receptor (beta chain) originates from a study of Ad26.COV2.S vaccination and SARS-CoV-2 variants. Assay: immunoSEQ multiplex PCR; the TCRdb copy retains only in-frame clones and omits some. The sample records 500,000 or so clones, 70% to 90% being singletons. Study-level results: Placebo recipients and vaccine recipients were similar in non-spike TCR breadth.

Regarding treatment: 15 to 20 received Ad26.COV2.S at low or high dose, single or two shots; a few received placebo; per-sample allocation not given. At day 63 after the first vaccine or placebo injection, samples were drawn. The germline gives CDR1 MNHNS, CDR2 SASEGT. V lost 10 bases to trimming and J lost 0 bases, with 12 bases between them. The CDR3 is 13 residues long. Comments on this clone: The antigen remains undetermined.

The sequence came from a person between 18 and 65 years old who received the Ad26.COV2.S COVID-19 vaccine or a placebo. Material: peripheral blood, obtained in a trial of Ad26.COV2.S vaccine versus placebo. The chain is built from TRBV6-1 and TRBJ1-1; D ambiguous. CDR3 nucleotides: TGTGCCACAAGCAGCGGTATGAACACTGAAGCTTTCTTT. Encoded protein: CATSSGMNTEAFF.